Reported below is one T cell receptor (beta chain). Its antigen is unidentified. This sample stems from a study of T cells in Graves' hyperthyroidism and ophthalmopathy. Findings of the study overall: Among thyroid clonotypes expanded above 0.001, most also appeared in blood. The model predicted ophthalmopathy a median roughly 6.5 months before onset.

This CDR3 region has 14 residues. Trimming took 0 bases from V and 3 from J, leaving 11 bases between them. The germline V gene has CDR1 DFQATT and CDR2 SNEGSKA (reference sequence). Amplified TCR beta CDR3 regions derived from RNA transcripts. Researchers ran a first-round RT-PCR on the TCR CDR3 using the HTBI primer set. Via MiXCR, TCRdb re-called the multiplex PCR reads, giving one row per CDR3 protein. The sample lists about 400,000 distinct CDR3 sequences, about 13% occurring once. Sequences were obtained from blood. The rearrangement joins TRBV20-1 to TRBJ1-1; tentative D call: TRBD1 (5 bases). The TCR originated in a woman aged 18-30 years with Graves' hyperthyroidism. The CDR3: CSARDLGAYTEAFF. In nucleotides, the CDR3 is TGCAGTGCTAGAGATCTTGGGGCGTACACTGAAGCTTTCTTT.